The 9 T cell receptor beta chains in this list originate from one sample, sequenced in a study of OX40 agonist ivuxolimab in advanced cancers. Profiling relied on immunoSEQ multiplex PCR, and the TCRdb table lists in-frame clones only, not all of them. The profile shows more than 55,000 clones, over 75% of them singletons. Sample: CD4+ or CD8+ T cells sorted from blood, taken in a trial of the OX40 agonist ivuxolimab. These receptors all stem from an adult with an advanced solid tumor such as melanoma, head and neck, liver or kidney cancer.

The V call is TRBV2, the J call TRBJ2-7, with D uncertain. CDR1 is SNHLY and CDR2 is FYNNEI in the germline V gene. V lost 8 bases, J lost 4 bases, and 6 bases lay in between. The CDR3 is made up of 10 amino acids. The CDR3 loop reads CASGHYEQYF. The DNA of the CDR3 is TGTGCCAGCGGCCATTACGAGCAGTACTTC.

The CDR3 nucleotides are TGTGCCAGCAGCTTAGGAACCCGAGGGGGGCCCCTGGCGAACACTGAAGCTTTCTTT. It encodes CASSLGTRGGPLANTEAFF. J is TRBJ1-1 and V is TRBV7-8; tentatively, D is TRBD1 (6 bases). The CDR3 has 19 residues. V dropped 1 base and J dropped 1 base, with 22 bases sitting between them. Germline lookup yields CDR1 SGHVS and CDR2 FQNEAQ. The full variable domain, its missing parts supplied by reference TRBV7-8 and TRBJ1-1, is GAGVSQSPRYKVAKRGQDVALRCDPISGHVSLFWYQQALGQGPEFLTYFQNEAQLDKSGLPSDRFFAERPEGSVSTLKIQRTQQEDSAVYLCASSLGTRGGPLANTEAFFGQGTRLTVV.

This clone was recorded a few times. The gene calls are TRBV6-5 and TRBJ1-2; tentatively, D is TRBD1 (5 bases). The CDR3 covers 13 residues. Trimming removed 6 bases from V and 8 bases from J, with 16 bases in between. Germline CDR1 is MNHEY and CDR2 is SVGAGI. The chain's CDR3 is CASSLTGLEGYTF. DNA of the CDR3: TGTGCCAGCAGCTTAACAGGCTTAGAAGGCTACACCTTC.

This clone occurred once. The V gene is TRBV11-2, the J gene TRBJ1-3; D is undetermined. Trimming left V 2 bases short and J 0 bases short, with 11 bases between. This CDR3 has 16 amino acids. Germline CDR1 and CDR2: SGHAT and FQNNGV. The CDR3, as DNA: TGTGCCAGCAGCTTACTTACGGGAGACTCTGGAAACACCATATATTTT. It translates to CASSLLTGDSGNTIYF.

The rearrangement joins TRBV29-1 to TRBJ1-2, with 9 bases fitting TRBD1. With V trimmed by 7 bases and J by 4 bases, 10 bases remained unmatched. CDR1 and CDR2 from the germline V gene are SQVTM and ANQGSEA. The CDR3 runs 14 residues. The CDR3 DNA follows: TGCAGCGCAAAAGACAGGGGGGACTTCTATGGCTACACCTTC. Translation: CSAKDRGDFYGYTF.

The chain combines TRBV7-2 with TRBJ2-7, with unresolved D. The CDR3 is 14 residues long. The germline V gene encodes CDR1 SGHTA and CDR2 FQGNSA. The V and J ends lost 4 bases and 3 bases respectively, with 13 bases between them. As DNA, the CDR3 is TGTGCCAGCAGCTCGTACATTAGGAACTACGAGCAGTACTTC. It specifies CASSSYIRNYEQYF.

The chain couples TRBV30 to TRBJ2-7; 11 bases line up with TRBD2. The CDR3 is 16 residues long. Unmatched junction bases numbered 9, after V lost 0 bases and J lost 5 bases. Germline CDR1 and CDR2: GTSNPN and SVGIG (reference sequence). Written as DNA, the CDR3 is TGTGCCTGGAGTGTAGCGACTAGCGGGATTTCCAACGAGCAGTACTTC. This codes for CAWSVATSGISNEQYF. The complete variable domain, with remaining parts taken from reference TRBV30 and TRBJ2-7, reads SQTIHQWPATLVQPVGSPLSLECTVEGTSNPNLYWYRQAAGRGLQLLFYSVGIGQISSEVPQNLSASRPQDRQFILSSKKLLLSDSGFYLCAWSVATSGISNEQYFGPGTRLTVT.

V is TRBV6-9 and J is TRBJ2-3, with 8 bases identical to TRBD1. V was pared by 7 bases and J by 3 bases, with 9 bases of the junction left unmatched. Germline-derived CDR1 and CDR2 are MNHGY and SVAAGI. CDR3 size: 15 residues. CDR3 nucleotides: TGTGCCAGCAAATCAGGGGGCGCGGGGACAGATACGCAGTATTTT. This translates into CASKSGGAGTDTQYF.

This clone was detected a few times. The CDR3 loop is CASSFSDYTEAFF. As DNA, the CDR3 is TGTGCCAGCAGCTTTTCAGACTACACTGAAGCTTTCTTT. This sequence joins TRBV11-3 and TRBJ1-1; D gene uncertain. CDR1 is SGHNT and CDR2 is YENEEA in the germline V gene. The CDR3 contains 13 residues. The V and J ends lost 3 bases and 3 bases respectively, with 8 bases between them.